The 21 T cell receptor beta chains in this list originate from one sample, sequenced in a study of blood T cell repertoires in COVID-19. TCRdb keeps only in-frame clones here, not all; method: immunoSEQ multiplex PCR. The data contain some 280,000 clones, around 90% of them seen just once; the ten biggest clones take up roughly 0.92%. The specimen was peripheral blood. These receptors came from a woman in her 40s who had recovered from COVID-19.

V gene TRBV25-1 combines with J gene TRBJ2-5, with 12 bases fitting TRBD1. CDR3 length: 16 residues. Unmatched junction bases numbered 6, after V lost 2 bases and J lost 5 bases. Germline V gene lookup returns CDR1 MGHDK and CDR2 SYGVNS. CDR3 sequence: CASSEPGQGARETQYF. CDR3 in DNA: TGTGCCAGCAGTGAACCGGGACAGGGGGCGCGGGAGACCCAGTACTTC. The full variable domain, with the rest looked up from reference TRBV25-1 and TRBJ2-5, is EADIYQTPRYLVIGTGKKITLECSQTMGHDKMYWYQQDPGMELHLIHYSYGVNSTEKGDLSSESTVSRIRTEHFPLTLESARPSHTSQYLCASSEPGQGARETQYFGPGTRLLVL.

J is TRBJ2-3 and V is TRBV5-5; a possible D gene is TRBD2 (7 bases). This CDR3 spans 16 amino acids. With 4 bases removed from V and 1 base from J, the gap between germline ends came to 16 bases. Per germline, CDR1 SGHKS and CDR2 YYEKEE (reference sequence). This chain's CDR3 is CASSRGGAPRTDTQYF. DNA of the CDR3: TGTGCCAGCAGCCGAGGGGGGGCGCCCCGCACAGATACGCAGTATTTT.

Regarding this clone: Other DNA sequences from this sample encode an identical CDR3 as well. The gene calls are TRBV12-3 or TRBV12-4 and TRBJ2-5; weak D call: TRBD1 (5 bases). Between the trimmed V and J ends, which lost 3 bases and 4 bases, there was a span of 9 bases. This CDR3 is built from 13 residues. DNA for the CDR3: TGTGCCAGCAGTTTGGGTCAGGGAGAGACCCAGTACTTC. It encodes CASSLGQGETQYF.

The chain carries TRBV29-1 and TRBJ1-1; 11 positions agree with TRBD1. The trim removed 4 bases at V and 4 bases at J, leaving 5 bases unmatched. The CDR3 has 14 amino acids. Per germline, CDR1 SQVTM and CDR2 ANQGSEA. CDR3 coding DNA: TGCAGCGTTGCGGCCGGGACAGGGGGCACTGAAGCTTTCTTT. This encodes CSVAAGTGGTEAFF.

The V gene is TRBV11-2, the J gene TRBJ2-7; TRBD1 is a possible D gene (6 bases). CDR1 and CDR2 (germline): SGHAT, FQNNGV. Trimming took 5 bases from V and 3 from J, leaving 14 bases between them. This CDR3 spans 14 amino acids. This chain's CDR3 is CASSPRTASYEQYF. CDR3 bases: TGTGCCAGCAGCCCCCGGACAGCCAGCTACGAGCAGTACTTC. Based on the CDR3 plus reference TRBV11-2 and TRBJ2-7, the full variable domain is EAGVAQSPRYKIIEKRQSVAFWCNPISGHATLYWYQQILGQGPKLLIQFQNNGVVDDSQLPKDRFSAERLKGVDSTLKIQPAKLEDSAVYLCASSPRTASYEQYFGPGTRLTVT.

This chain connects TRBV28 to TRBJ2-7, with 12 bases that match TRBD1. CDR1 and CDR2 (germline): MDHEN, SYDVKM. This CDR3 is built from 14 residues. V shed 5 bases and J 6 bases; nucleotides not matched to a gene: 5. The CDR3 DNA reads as TGTGCCAGCAGTGGAGGGACAGGGGGCGCCGAGCAGTACTTC. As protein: CASSGGTGGAEQYF.

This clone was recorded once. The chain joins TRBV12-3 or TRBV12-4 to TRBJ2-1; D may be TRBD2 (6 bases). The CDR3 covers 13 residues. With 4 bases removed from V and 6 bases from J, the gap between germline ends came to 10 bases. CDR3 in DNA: TGTGCCAGCAGTTATGCGGGACTCAATGAGCAGTTCTTC. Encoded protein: CASSYAGLNEQFF.

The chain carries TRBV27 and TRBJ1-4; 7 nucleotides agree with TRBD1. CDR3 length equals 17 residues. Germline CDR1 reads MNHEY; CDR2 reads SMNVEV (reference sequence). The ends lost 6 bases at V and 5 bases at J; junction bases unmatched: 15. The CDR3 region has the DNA TGTGCCAGCAGACCCCAGGGGGGCAGTACCCTCAATGAAAAACTGTTTTTT. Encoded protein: CASRPQGGSTLNEKLFF.

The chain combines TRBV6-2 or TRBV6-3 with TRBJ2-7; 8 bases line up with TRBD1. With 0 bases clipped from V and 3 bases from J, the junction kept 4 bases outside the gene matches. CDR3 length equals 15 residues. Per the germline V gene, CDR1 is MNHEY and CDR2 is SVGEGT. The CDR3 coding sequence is TGTGCCAGCAGTTACTCCCTGGACAGGGACTACGAGCAGTACTTC. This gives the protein CASSYSLDRDYEQYF.

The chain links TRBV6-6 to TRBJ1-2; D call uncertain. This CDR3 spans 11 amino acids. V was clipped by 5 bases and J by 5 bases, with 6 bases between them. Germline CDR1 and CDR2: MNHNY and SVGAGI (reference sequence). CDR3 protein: CASSPGYGYTF. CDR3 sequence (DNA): TGTGCCAGCAGTCCGGGGTATGGCTACACCTTC.

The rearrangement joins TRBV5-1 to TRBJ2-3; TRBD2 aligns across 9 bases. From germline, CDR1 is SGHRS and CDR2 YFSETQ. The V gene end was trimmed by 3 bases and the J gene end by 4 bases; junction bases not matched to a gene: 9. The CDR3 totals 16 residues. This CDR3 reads CASSSGGSGSSDTQYF. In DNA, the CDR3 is TGCGCCAGCAGCTCGGGGGGTAGCGGGAGTTCAGATACGCAGTATTTT.

The CDR3 region is CSPAPLPGSTDTQYF. In nucleotides, the CDR3 is TGCAGTCCTGCCCCGCTCCCCGGTAGCACAGATACGCAGTATTTT. This chain joins TRBV29-1 and TRBJ2-3, with D unresolved. This CDR3 is 15 amino acids long. The V gene's germline CDR1 is SQVTM and CDR2 ANQGSEA.

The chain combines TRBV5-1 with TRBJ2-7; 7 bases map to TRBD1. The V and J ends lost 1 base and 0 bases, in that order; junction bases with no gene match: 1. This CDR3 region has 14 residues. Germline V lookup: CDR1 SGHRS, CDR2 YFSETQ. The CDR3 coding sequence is TGCGCCAGCAGCTTGACAGGGGTCTCCTACGAGCAGTACTTC. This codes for CASSLTGVSYEQYF.

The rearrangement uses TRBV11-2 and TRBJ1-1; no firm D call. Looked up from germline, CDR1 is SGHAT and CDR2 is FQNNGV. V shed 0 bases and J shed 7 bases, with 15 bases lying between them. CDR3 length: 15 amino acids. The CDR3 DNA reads TGTGCCAGCAGCTTAGATCAGGTTTCCCCCGGTGAAGCTTTCTTT. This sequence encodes CASSLDQVSPGEAFF.

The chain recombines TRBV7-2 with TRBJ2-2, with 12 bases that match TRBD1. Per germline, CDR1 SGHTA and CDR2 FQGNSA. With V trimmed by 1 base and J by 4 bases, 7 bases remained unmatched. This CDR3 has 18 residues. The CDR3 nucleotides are TGTGCCAGCAGCTTAGGACCCGGGACAGGGGGCGGCACCGGGGAGCTGTTTTTT. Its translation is CASSLGPGTGGGTGELFF.

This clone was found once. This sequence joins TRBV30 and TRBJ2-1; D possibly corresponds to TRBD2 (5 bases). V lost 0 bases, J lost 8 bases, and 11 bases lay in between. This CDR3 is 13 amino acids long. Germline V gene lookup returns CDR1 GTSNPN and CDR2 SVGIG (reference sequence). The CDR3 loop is CAWSVNPGDEQFF. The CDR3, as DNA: TGTGCCTGGAGTGTAAACCCCGGGGATGAGCAGTTCTTC.

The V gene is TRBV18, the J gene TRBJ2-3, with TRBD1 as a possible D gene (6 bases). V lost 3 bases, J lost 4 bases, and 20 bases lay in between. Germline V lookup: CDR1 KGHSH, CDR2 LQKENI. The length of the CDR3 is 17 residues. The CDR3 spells CASSPQPTGSSPDTQYF. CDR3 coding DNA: TGTGCCAGCTCACCCCAGCCTACAGGGTCCAGCCCAGATACGCAGTATTTT.

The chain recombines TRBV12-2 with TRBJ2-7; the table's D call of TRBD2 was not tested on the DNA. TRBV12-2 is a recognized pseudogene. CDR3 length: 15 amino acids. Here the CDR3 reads CASRLDERTTYEQYF. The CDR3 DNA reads TGTGCAAGTCGCTTAGACGAGCGCACTACCTACGAGCAGTACTTC.

The CDR3 sequence: CASSERTGGFGETQYF. In DNA, the CDR3 is TGTGCCAGCAGTGAACGAACAGGGGGCTTCGGGGAGACCCAGTACTTC. This chain uses TRBV6-1 with TRBJ2-5; 9 nucleotides line up with TRBD1. Germline CDR1 reads MNHNS; CDR2 reads SASEGT. The CDR3 is 16 residues long. V trimming: 2 bases; J trimming: 5 bases; junction bases outside the gene matches: 9.

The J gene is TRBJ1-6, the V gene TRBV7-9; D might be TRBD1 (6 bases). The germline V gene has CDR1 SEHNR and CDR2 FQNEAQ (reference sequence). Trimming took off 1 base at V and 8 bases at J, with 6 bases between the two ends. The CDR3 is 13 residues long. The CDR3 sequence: CASSLEGDSPLHF. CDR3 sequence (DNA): TGTGCCAGCAGCTTAGAGGGGGATTCACCCCTCCACTTT.

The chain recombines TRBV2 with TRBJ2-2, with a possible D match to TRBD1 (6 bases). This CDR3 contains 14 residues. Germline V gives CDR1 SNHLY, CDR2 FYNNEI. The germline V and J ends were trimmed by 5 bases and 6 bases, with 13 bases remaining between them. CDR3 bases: TGTGCCAGCAGTTCTCAACAGGGTCCCGGGGAGCTGTTTTTT. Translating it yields CASSSQQGPGELFF.